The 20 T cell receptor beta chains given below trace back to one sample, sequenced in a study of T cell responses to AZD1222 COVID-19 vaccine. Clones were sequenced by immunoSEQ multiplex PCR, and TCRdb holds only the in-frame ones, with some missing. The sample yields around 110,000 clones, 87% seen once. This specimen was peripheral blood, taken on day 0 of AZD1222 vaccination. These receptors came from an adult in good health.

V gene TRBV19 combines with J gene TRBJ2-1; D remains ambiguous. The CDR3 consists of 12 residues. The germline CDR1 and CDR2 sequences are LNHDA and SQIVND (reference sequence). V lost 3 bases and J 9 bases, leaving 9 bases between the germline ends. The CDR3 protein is CASSISPIEQFF. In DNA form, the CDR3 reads TGTGCCAGTAGTATCAGCCCCATTGAGCAGTTCTTC.

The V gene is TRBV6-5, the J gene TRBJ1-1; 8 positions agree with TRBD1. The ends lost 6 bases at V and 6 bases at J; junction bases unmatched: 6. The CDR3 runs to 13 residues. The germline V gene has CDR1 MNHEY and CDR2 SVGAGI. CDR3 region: CASSPRGRSEAFF. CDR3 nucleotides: TGTGCCAGCAGCCCCAGGGGGCGTTCTGAAGCTTTCTTT.

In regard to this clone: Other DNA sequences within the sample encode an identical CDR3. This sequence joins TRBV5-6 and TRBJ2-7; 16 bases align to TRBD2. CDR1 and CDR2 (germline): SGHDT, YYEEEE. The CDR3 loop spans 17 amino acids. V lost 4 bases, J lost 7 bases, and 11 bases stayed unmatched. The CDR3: CASSPPGLAGGPEEQYF. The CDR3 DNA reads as TGTGCCAGCAGCCCCCCGGGACTAGCGGGAGGGCCGGAGGAGCAGTACTTC. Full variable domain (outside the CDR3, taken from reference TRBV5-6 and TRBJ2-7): DAGVTQSPTHLIKTRGQQVTLRCSPKSGHDTVSWYQQALGQGPQFIFQYYEEEERQRGNFPDRFSGHQFPNYSSELNVNALLLGDSALYLCASSPPGLAGGPEEQYFGPGTRLTVT.

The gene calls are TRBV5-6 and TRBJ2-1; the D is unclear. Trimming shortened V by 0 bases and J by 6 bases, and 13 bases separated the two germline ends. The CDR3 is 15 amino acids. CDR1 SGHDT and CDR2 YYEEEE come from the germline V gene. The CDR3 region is CASSLEALVPNEQFF. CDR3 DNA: TGTGCCAGCAGCTTGGAGGCTCTAGTTCCCAATGAGCAGTTCTTC.

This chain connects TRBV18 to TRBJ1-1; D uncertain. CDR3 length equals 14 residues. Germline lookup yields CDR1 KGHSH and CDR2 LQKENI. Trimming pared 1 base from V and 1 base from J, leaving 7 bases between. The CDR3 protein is CASSPLEENTEAFF. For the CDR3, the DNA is TGTGCCAGCTCACCACTGGAGGAGAACACTGAAGCTTTCTTT.

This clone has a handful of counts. CDR3 in amino acids: CASSPRQGEPQHF. CDR3 nucleotide sequence: TGTGCCAGCAGCCCCCGACAGGGAGAGCCCCAGCATTTT. V is TRBV7-3 and J is TRBJ1-5; 7 bases are a match to TRBD1. V lost 5 bases and J lost 8; bases outside the gene matches: 6. Germline loops: CDR1 SGHTA, CDR2 FQGTGA. This CDR3 region has 13 residues.

DNA for the CDR3: TGTGCCAGCAGCCAACAAGCGGGACCCACAGATACGCAGTATTTT. This gives the protein CASSQQAGPTDTQYF. This chain connects TRBV3-1 (or the pseudogene TRBV3-2) to TRBJ2-3; 7 positions agree with TRBD2. Per the germline V gene, CDR1 is LGHDT and CDR2 is YNNKEL (reference sequence). Germline trimming cut 2 bases from V and 2 bases from J; bases unmatched to any gene: 4. The CDR3 has 15 residues.

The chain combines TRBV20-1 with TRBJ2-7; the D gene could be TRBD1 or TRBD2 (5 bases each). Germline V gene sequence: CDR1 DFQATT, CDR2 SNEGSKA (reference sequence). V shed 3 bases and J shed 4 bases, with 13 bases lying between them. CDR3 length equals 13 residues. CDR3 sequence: CSASPGGGYEQYF. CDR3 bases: TGCAGTGCTAGTCCCGGTGGGGGTTACGAGCAGTACTTC.

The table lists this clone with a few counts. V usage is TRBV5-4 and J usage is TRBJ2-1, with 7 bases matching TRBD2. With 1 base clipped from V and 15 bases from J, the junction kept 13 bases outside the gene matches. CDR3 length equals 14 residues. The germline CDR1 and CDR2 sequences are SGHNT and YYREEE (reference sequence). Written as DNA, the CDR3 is TGTGCCAGCAGCTTGCCGAGCGGGGAACCCCGGTGGTTCTTC. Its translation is CASSLPSGEPRWFF.

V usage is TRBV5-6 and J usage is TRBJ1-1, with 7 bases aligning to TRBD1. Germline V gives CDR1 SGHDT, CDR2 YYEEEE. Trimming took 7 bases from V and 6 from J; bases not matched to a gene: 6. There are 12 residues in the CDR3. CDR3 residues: CASDRQGAEAFF. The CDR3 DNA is TGTGCCAGCGACAGACAGGGAGCTGAAGCTTTCTTT. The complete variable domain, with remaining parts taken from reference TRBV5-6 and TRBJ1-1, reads DAGVTQSPTHLIKTRGQQVTLRCSPKSGHDTVSWYQQALGQGPQFIFQYYEEEERQRGNFPDRFSGHQFPNYSSELNVNALLLGDSALYLCASDRQGAEAFFGQGTRLTVV.

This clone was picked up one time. CDR3 sequence reads: CASTGGGETQYF. The CDR3 DNA is TGTGCCAGCACAGGGGGTGGCGAGACCCAGTACTTC. The rearrangement links TRBV27 to TRBJ2-5, with 7 bases aligning to TRBD1. V gave up 7 bases and J gave up 5 bases; unmatched junction bases: 4. The CDR3 consists of 12 residues. Germline-derived CDR1 and CDR2 are MNHEY and SMNVEV (reference sequence).

The CDR3 DNA reads as TGCAGCGTTGAGACTAGGACAGGGGCCACTGAAGCTTTCTTT. Its translation is CSVETRTGATEAFF. V and J are TRBV29-1 and TRBJ1-1, with TRBD1 identical over 9 bases. Per the germline V gene, CDR1 is SQVTM and CDR2 is ANQGSEA. The J segment lost 4 bases and the V segment lost 3 bases, leaving 6 bases of the junction unmatched. This CDR3 spans 14 amino acids.

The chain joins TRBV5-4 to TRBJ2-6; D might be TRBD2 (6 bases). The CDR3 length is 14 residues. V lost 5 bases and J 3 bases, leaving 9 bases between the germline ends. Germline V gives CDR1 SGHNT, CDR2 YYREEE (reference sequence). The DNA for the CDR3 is TGTGCCAGCAGACGGGAGAGTGGGGCCAACGTCCTGACTTTC. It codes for CASRRESGANVLTF. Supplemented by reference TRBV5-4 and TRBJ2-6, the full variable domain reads ETGVTQSPTHLIKTRGQQVTLRCSSQSGHNTVSWYQQALGQGPQFIFQYYREEENGRGNFPPRFSGLQFPNYSSELNVNALELDDSALYLCASRRESGANVLTFGAGSRLTVL.

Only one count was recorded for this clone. The CDR3 sequence: CASSLMGASPYEQYF. CDR3 nucleotide sequence: TGTGCCAGCAGCTTAATGGGAGCTTCGCCCTACGAGCAGTACTTC. This chain joins TRBV7-2 and TRBJ2-7; TRBD2 is a possible D gene (5 bases). The CDR3 consists of 15 residues. Trimming removed 2 bases from V and 2 bases from J, with 13 bases in between. Germline assignment: CDR1 SGHTA and CDR2 FQGNSA. Full variable domain (outside the CDR3, taken from reference TRBV7-2 and TRBJ2-7): GAGVSQSPSNKVTEKGKDVELRCDPISGHTALYWYRQSLGQGLEFLIYFQGNSAPDKSGLPSDRFSAERTGGSVSTLTIQRTQQEDSAVYLCASSLMGASPYEQYFGPGTRLTVT.

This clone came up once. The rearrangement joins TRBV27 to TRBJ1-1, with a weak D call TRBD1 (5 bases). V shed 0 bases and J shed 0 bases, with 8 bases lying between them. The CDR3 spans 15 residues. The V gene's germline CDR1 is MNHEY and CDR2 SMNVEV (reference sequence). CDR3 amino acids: CASSLSPGLNTEAFF. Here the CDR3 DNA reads TGTGCCAGCAGTTTATCCCCAGGGTTGAACACTGAAGCTTTCTTT.

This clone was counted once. CDR3 region: CASSPSTDGYTF. CDR3 coding DNA: TGTGCCAGCAGTCCTTCCACAGATGGCTACACCTTC. The V gene is TRBV6-6, the J gene TRBJ1-2, with D unclear. With 5 bases removed from V and 6 bases from J, the gap between germline ends came to 10 bases. Germline CDR1 is MNHNY and CDR2 is SVGAGI (reference sequence). The CDR3 is 12 amino acids.

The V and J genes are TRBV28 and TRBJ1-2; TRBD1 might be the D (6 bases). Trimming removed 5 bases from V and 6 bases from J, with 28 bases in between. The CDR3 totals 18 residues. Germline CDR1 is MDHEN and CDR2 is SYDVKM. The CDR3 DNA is TGTGCCAGCAGTCCGCCGGGGGGGCCGGATCCCCAGTTTCATGGCTACACCTTC. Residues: CASSPPGGPDPQFHGYTF.

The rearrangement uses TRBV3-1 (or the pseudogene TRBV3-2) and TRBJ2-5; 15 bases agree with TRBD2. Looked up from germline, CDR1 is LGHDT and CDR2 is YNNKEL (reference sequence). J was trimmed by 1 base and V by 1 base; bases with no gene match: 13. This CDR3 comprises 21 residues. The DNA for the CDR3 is TGTGCCAGCAGCCAAGCTCACCCAGGACTAGCGGGGGGGCCAATCCAAGAGACCCAGTACTTC. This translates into CASSQAHPGLAGGPIQETQYF.

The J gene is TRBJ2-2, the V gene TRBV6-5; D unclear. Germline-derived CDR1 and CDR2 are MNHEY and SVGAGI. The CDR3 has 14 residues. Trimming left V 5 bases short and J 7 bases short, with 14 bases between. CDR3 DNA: TGTGCCAGCAGTCTTCTAGTAGTGCACGGGGAGCTGTTTTTT. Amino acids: CASSLLVVHGELFF.

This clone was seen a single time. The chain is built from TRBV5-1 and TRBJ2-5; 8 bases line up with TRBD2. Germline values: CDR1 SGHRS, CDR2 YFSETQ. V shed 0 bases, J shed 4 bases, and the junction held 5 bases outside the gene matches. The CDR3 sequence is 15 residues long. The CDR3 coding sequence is TGCGCCAGCAGCTTGGGAACCGGGGGGGCAGAGACCCAGTACTTC. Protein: CASSLGTGGAETQYF.